This T cell receptor (beta chain) is drawn from a study of shared clonotypes between healthy human individuals. This CDR3 spans 15 amino acids. Trimming took 2 bases from V and 4 from J, leaving 14 bases between them. The germline V gene encodes CDR1 SEHNR and CDR2 FQNEAQ (reference sequence). Regarding this clone: What it binds is not known.

Study-level points and caveats: Some naive CD4 clonotypes, around 4.9%, turned up in common across a handful of donors. For sorted subsets, rarefaction showed incomplete sequencing despite large depth.

The repertoire was sequenced with immunoSEQ multiplex PCR; TCRdb's copy has only in-frame clones and lacks some. The sample has around 1.4 million clones; approximately 98.5% are singletons. The specimen was naive CD4+ T cells sorted from blood. Subset specified: CD45RA+ positively selected. This TCR was recovered from a man aged 30 to 39 in good health. The chain uses TRBV7-9 and TRBJ1-2; D is unclear. The CDR3 nucleotides read TGTGCCAGCAGCTTAACACAGCCACTTACCTATGGCTACACCTTC. This encodes CASSLTQPLTYGYTF.